Here is one T cell receptor beta chain with its context. Its cognate antigen is unknown. Memory CD4+ cells were the fraction left after CD45RA+ naive selection. The CDR3 has 14 residues. Per germline, CDR1 KGHSH and CDR2 LQKENI. The V gene lost 2 bases and the J gene lost 3 bases, with 10 bases spanning the gap. Clones were read by immunoSEQ multiplex PCR, and TCRdb kept only the in-frame ones, dropping some. The sample comprises approximately 740,000 clones, 74% of which are singletons, and approximately 1.7% rests with the top ten. The data originate from a study of shared clonotypes between healthy human individuals. Findings and caveats of the study: Generation probabilities were higher for clonotypes shared across all four sorted-subset donors than for unshared ones. Specimens sampled were limited to blood, with tissue repertoires likely differing.

J is TRBJ2-5 and V is TRBV18, with D maybe TRBD2 (5 bases). Sequencing was performed on memory CD4+ T cells sorted from blood. Sample subset: CD45RA-negative fraction. The receptor comes from a woman aged 30 to 39 in good health. The DNA for the CDR3 is TGTGCCAGCTCACCAACGGCGGGTGAAGAGACCCAGTACTTC. Amino acid sequence: CASSPTAGEETQYF.